The 24 T cell receptor beta chains listed next were all sequenced from one sample in a study of cytomegalovirus exposure and HLA in healthy donors. Amplification used 60 Vbeta primers and 13 Jbeta primers. Libraries were prepared by immunoSEQ multiplex PCR; TCRdb keeps only in-frame clonotypes and omits some of them. The table has 100,000 to 150,000 clones, roughly 81% seen once. Sequenced material: PBMCs. The receptor source for this set is a woman aged 25 to 39 in good health and CMV-seronegative.

The chain employs TRBV7-9 and TRBJ1-2, with 11 bases fitting TRBD1. Germline V gives CDR1 SEHNR, CDR2 FQNEAQ (reference sequence). V shed 5 bases, J shed 3 bases, and the junction held 5 bases outside the gene matches. The CDR3 covers 15 residues. The CDR3 loop reads CASSVGQGVYYGYTF. Here the CDR3 DNA reads TGTGCCAGCAGCGTGGGACAGGGGGTCTACTATGGCTACACCTTC.

V usage is TRBV4-3 and J usage is TRBJ2-1; TRBD2 matches at 7 bases. The length of the CDR3 is 15 residues. Looked up from germline, CDR1 is LGHNA and CDR2 is YSLEER. V gave up 0 bases and J gave up 2 bases; unmatched junction bases: 1. The CDR3 region is CASSQDSGPYNEQFF. For the CDR3, the DNA is TGCGCCAGCAGCCAAGATAGCGGGCCCTACAATGAGCAGTTCTTC.

This clone was recorded once. The chain couples TRBV6-5 to TRBJ2-1, with D possibly matching TRBD2 (6 bases). This CDR3 spans 14 amino acids. V was pared by 6 bases and J by 5 bases, with 14 bases between. Per germline, CDR1 MNHEY and CDR2 SVGAGI. The CDR3 region has the DNA TGTGCCAGCAGCGGGAGCCTTACGAACAATGAGCAGTTCTTC. Translating it yields CASSGSLTNNEQFF.

This chain links TRBV5-8 with TRBJ1-5; D gene uncertain. This CDR3 is 17 amino acids long. The V gene lost 1 base and the J gene lost 7 bases, with 21 bases spanning the gap. Germline lookup yields CDR1 SGHTS and CDR2 YDEGEE. CDR3: CASSLLVTRDKEQPQHF. The CDR3 nucleotides are TGTGCCAGCAGCTTGCTCGTGACACGGGATAAGGAGCAGCCCCAGCATTTT.

The gene calls are TRBV7-3 and TRBJ2-3, with 9 bases lining up with TRBD2. This CDR3 is built from 14 residues. The V gene end was trimmed by 4 bases and the J gene end by 1 base; junction bases not matched to a gene: 0. Germline assignment: CDR1 SGHTA and CDR2 FQGTGA. The CDR3 reads CASSWTSGTDTQYF. CDR3 coding DNA: TGTGCCAGCAGCTGGACTAGCGGCACAGATACGCAGTATTTT.

The V and J genes are TRBV5-1 and TRBJ2-1, with D possibly TRBD2 on 6 matching bases. The V gene lost 4 bases and the J gene lost 2 bases, with 19 bases spanning the gap. CDR1 is SGHRS and CDR2 is YFSETQ in the germline V gene. The CDR3 spans 17 residues. CDR3 sequence reads: CASSRKVGTRAYNEQFF. CDR3 DNA: TGCGCCAGCAGCCGGAAAGTTGGGACTCGAGCCTACAATGAGCAGTTCTTC.

This chain joins TRBV7-9 and TRBJ2-7; D remains ambiguous. This CDR3 contains 13 residues. V was cut by 5 bases and J by 4 bases, with 12 bases left in between. Germline V CDR1 and CDR2: SEHNR, FQNEAQ (reference sequence). The CDR3 protein is CASSPPRLYEQYF. The CDR3 DNA is TGTGCCAGCAGCCCTCCTCGACTTTACGAGCAGTACTTC. Full variable domain (rest looked up from reference TRBV7-9 and TRBJ2-7): DTGVSQNPRHKITKRGQNVTFRCDPISEHNRLYWYRQTLGQGPEFLTYFQNEAQLEKSRLLSDRFSAERPKGSFSTLEIQRTEQGDSAMYLCASSPPRLYEQYFGPGTRLTVT.

The chain joins TRBV4-3 to TRBJ2-7, with D perhaps matching TRBD2 (6 bases). Per germline, CDR1 LGHNA and CDR2 YSLEER. There are 13 residues in the CDR3. V lost 1 base, J lost 2 bases, and 6 bases lay in between. CDR3: CASSQGRAYEQYF. DNA for the CDR3: TGCGCCAGCAGCCAAGGGAGGGCCTACGAGCAGTACTTC.

The genes are TRBV4-3 and TRBJ1-2; 7 nucleotides match TRBD1. This CDR3 has 18 residues. The ends lost 1 base at V and 4 bases at J; junction bases unmatched: 15. Germline lookup yields CDR1 LGHNA and CDR2 YSLEER. CDR3 sequence: CASSQGLASTGISYGYTF. In DNA form, the CDR3 reads TGCGCCAGCAGCCAAGGTTTGGCGTCGACAGGGATTAGCTATGGCTACACCTTC.

This clone turned up a few times. The V and J genes are TRBV25-1 and TRBJ1-4; D is unresolved. The CDR3 extends over 15 amino acids. V was pared by 5 bases and J by 4 bases, with 14 bases between. The germline gives CDR1 MGHDK, CDR2 SYGVNS. CDR3 sequence: CASSPAVGINEKLFF. CDR3 DNA sequence: TGTGCCAGCAGTCCCGCCGTCGGTATTAATGAAAAACTGTTTTTT. The complete variable domain, with remaining parts taken from reference TRBV25-1 and TRBJ1-4, reads EADIYQTPRYLVIGTGKKITLECSQTMGHDKMYWYQQDPGMELHLIHYSYGVNSTEKGDLSSESTVSRIRTEHFPLTLESARPSHTSQYLCASSPAVGINEKLFFGSGTQLSVL.

The V call is TRBV11-2, the J call TRBJ1-3, with 7 bases aligning to TRBD1. The germline V gene has CDR1 SGHAT and CDR2 FQNNGV. The length of the CDR3 is 14 residues. Trimming at V came to 5 bases and at J to 2 bases, leaving 3 bases not matched to a gene. The CDR3 sequence is CASSTQGAGNTIYF. DNA for the CDR3: TGTGCCAGCAGCACCCAGGGGGCTGGAAACACCATATATTTT.

The V call is TRBV9, the J call TRBJ2-5; 16 nucleotides line up with TRBD2. After removal of 4 bases from V and 3 bases from J, the junction contained 9 bases not matched to a gene. This CDR3 spans 18 amino acids. From germline, CDR1 is SGDLS and CDR2 YYNGEE. The CDR3: CASSSGLAGGPREETQYF. The DNA of the CDR3 is TGTGCCAGCAGCTCGGGACTAGCGGGAGGGCCGAGGGAAGAGACCCAGTACTTC.

This clone has only one observation. The V gene is TRBV7-2, the J gene TRBJ1-2; TRBD1 is a possible D gene (5 bases). This CDR3 region has 14 residues. V lost 2 bases, J lost 10 bases, and 17 bases lay in between. Germline CDR1 is SGHTA and CDR2 is FQGNSA. The CDR3 here is CASSLQGQADAYTF. The CDR3 coding sequence is TGTGCCAGCAGCTTACAGGGCCAGGCTGATGCCTACACCTTC.

V usage is TRBV7-6 and J usage is TRBJ2-1, with a tentative D call TRBD2 (6 bases). Germline values: CDR1 SGHVS, CDR2 FNYEAQ. The length of the CDR3 is 17 residues. V shed 5 bases and J shed 5 bases, with 22 bases lying between them. The CDR3 loop reads CASSMGLPLGHNNEQFF. DNA of the CDR3: TGTGCCAGCAGCATGGGACTCCCCCTGGGTCACAACAATGAGCAGTTCTTC.

The gene calls are TRBV19 and TRBJ1-5, with D tentatively TRBD1 (6 bases). V was trimmed by 1 base and J by 6 bases, leaving 22 bases between them. Per germline, CDR1 LNHDA and CDR2 SQIVND (reference sequence). The CDR3 runs to 18 residues. The CDR3 loop reads CASSIGLGRGLPAQPQHF. CDR3 nucleotide sequence: TGTGCCAGTAGTATAGGTCTAGGCAGGGGCCTTCCGGCTCAGCCCCAGCATTTT.

The chain employs TRBV30 and TRBJ2-3; 7 bases map to TRBD2. The CDR3 spans 14 residues. V shed 5 bases, J shed 0 bases, and the junction held 5 bases outside the gene matches. From germline, CDR1 is GTSNPN and CDR2 SVGIG (reference sequence). The CDR3 sequence: CAWSSGESTDTQYF. CDR3 coding DNA: TGTGCCTGGTCGAGCGGGGAAAGCACAGATACGCAGTATTTT.

The chain recombines TRBV29-1 with TRBJ1-2; a weak D match, TRBD1 (6 bases). The CDR3 is 15 residues long. V was cut by 3 bases and J by 5 bases, with 19 bases left in between. Germline CDR1 reads SQVTM; CDR2 reads ANQGSEA. CDR3 loop: CSVDASATGKYGYTF. In nucleotides, the CDR3 is TGCAGCGTTGATGCGTCGGCGACAGGAAAATATGGCTACACCTTC.

The chain carries TRBV6-5 and TRBJ2-1; no clear D. The length of the CDR3 is 13 residues. Germline CDR1 MNHEY, CDR2 SVGAGI. Trimming removed 0 bases from V and 15 bases from J, with 15 bases in between. The CDR3 protein is CASSYSKTASGFF. The DNA for the CDR3 is TGTGCCAGCAGTTACTCCAAGACGGCCTCGGGGTTCTTC.

This chain connects TRBV6-5 to TRBJ1-2, with 7 bases lining up with TRBD1. CDR1 and CDR2 (germline): MNHEY, SVGAGI. The J segment lost 2 bases and the V segment lost 2 bases, leaving 8 bases of the junction unmatched. This CDR3 spans 16 amino acids. For the CDR3, the DNA is TGTGCCAGCAGTTACAACCCCGGGACAGAGAACTATGGCTACACCTTC. Translated: CASSYNPGTENYGYTF.

This clone was counted a few times. The rearrangement links TRBV19 to TRBJ1-5; TRBD1 matches 8 bases. The CDR3 runs 14 residues. The V gene's germline CDR1 is LNHDA and CDR2 SQIVND (reference sequence). V shed 5 bases and J 5 bases; nucleotides not matched to a gene: 5. CDR3 sequence: CASSEWTGYQPQHF. Written as DNA, the CDR3 is TGTGCCAGTAGTGAATGGACAGGGTATCAGCCCCAGCATTTT.

The chain has TRBV21-1 and TRBJ2-6; the D call in the table, TRBD1, was not verified against the DNA. TRBV21-1 is a documented pseudogene. The CDR3 has 17 amino acids. DNA for the CDR3: TGTGCCAGCAGCAAACGCTTCGCAGACTCTGGGGCCAACGTCCTGACTTTC. Its translation: CASSKRFADSGANVLTF.

The V gene is TRBV4-1, the J gene TRBJ2-7; TRBD2 matches at 10 bases. The J segment lost 5 bases and the V segment lost 4 bases, leaving 8 bases of the junction unmatched. Germline-derived CDR1 and CDR2 are MGHRA and YSYEKL. This CDR3 has 15 amino acids. The CDR3 protein is CASSLVSGRSHEQYF. CDR3 nucleotides: TGCGCCAGCAGCCTCGTTAGCGGGAGGTCCCACGAGCAGTACTTC.

V gene TRBV5-1 combines with J gene TRBJ2-1; 9 nucleotides match TRBD2. Germline V gives CDR1 SGHRS, CDR2 YFSETQ. V lost 4 bases and J lost 2; bases outside the gene matches: 7. The CDR3 covers 16 residues. The CDR3 nucleotides read TGCGCCAGCAGCCCCCGACTAGCGGCTACCTACAATGAGCAGTTCTTC. It yields the protein CASSPRLAATYNEQFF. The variable domain in full, with the rest retrieved from reference TRBV5-1 and TRBJ2-1, is KAGVTQTPRYLIKTRGQQVTLSCSPISGHRSVSWYQQTPGQGLQFLFEYFSETQRNKGNFPGRFSGRQFSNSRSEMNVSTLELGDSALYLCASSPRLAATYNEQFFGPGTRLTVL.

The V call is TRBV25-1, the J call TRBJ2-3, with TRBD1 matching 12 bases. The ends lost 4 bases at V and 11 bases at J; junction bases unmatched: 4. The CDR3 loop spans 13 amino acids. In germline, CDR1 is MGHDK, CDR2 SYGVNS. The DNA for the CDR3 is TGTGCCAGCAGTGTGGGACAGGGGGCGGGGCAGTATTTT. This sequence encodes CASSVGQGAGQYF.